These T cell receptor beta chains were read from a single sample in a study of CXCR3-negative and CXCR3-positive naive CD8 T cells. TCRdb reanalyzed the 5' RACE reads and collapses them to one entry per CDR3 protein, without DNA. Its table lists several thousand distinct CDR3 sequences. Material for sequencing was naive CXCR3- CD8+ T cells from blood. These receptors originate from a human donor in good health. Some clones in this sample may be carry-over from other donors' samples. The CDR3 runs from the conserved cysteine through the conserved F or W. Rows may omit the clone size; those that give it use once, few, many or a size class.

v_gene: TRBV10-3
j_gene: TRBJ1-5
abundance: .
CDR3aa: CAISQGNNQPQHF

v_gene: TRBV7-9
j_gene: TRBJ2-1
abundance: .
CDR3aa: CASSSTGPIYNEQFF

v_gene: TRBV7-2
j_gene: TRBJ1-5
abundance: medium-sized
CDR3aa: CASTRTVYSNQPQHF

v_gene: TRBV29-1
j_gene: TRBJ2-1
abundance: .
CDR3aa: CSVDGVAGGPSLNEQFF

v_gene: TRBV19
j_gene: TRBJ1-5
abundance: .
CDR3aa: CASSITMYTANQPQHF

v_gene: TRBV30
j_gene: TRBJ1-2
abundance: .
CDR3aa: CAWSAGAANYGYTF

v_gene: TRBV9
j_gene: TRBJ2-1
abundance: medium-sized
CDR3aa: CASSVVGGQVGQFF

v_gene: TRBV9
j_gene: TRBJ1-2
abundance: large
CDR3aa: CASSVAPGTSYGYTF

v_gene: TRBV29-1
j_gene: TRBJ2-6
abundance: .
CDR3aa: CSVVVWQGNGGDNVLTF

v_gene: TRBV6-2/TRBV6-3
j_gene: TRBJ2-7
abundance: medium-sized
CDR3aa: CASSYPRDRGSYEQYF

v_gene: TRBV6-6
j_gene: TRBJ2-3
abundance: .
CDR3aa: CASSYSPDTDTQYF

v_gene: TRBV4-1
j_gene: TRBJ2-1
abundance: .
CDR3aa: CASSQGVKGVERTYNEQFF

v_gene: TRBV29-1
j_gene: TRBJ2-7
abundance: medium-sized
CDR3aa: CSVDTGLAAEQYF